This T cell receptor (beta chain) was obtained from a study of cytomegalovirus exposure and HLA in healthy donors. Notes on the study in general: Most of the TCR beta V segments (in an earlier analysis) were productive either about 87% or about 30% of the time. In a later analysis, across HLA loci, associated TCR counts were highest for DRB1, lowest for HLA-C. As immune exposure information, only CMV serostatus was available.

Turning to this clone: The antigen is undetermined.

The primer mix had 60 Vbeta and 13 Jbeta primers. Repertoires were generated with immunoSEQ multiplex PCR, while TCRdb's copy carries only in-frame clones and drops some. The sample carries under 250,000 clones, 85% recorded once. The sequence was collected from a woman in her forties or fifties in good health and CMV-seronegative. The sequenced sample consisted of PBMCs.

The CDR3 DNA reads as TGTGCCAGCTCACCACCCATCAAGGGGGAGGGCTATGGCTACACCTTC. Amino acid sequence: CASSPPIKGEGYGYTF. The chain is built from TRBV18 and TRBJ1-2; the D gene is possibly TRBD1 (6 bases). CDR3 size: 16 residues. V gave up 0 bases and J gave up 4 bases, with 15 bases separating them. In germline, CDR1 is KGHSH, CDR2 LQKENI.